The 3 T cell receptor beta chains in this list originate from one sample, sequenced in a study of monozygotic twins with inflammatory bowel disease. TCRdb re-called the 5' RACE reads and shows each CDR3 protein once, DNA omitted. The repertoire table contains roughly 100,000 distinct CDR3 sequences. Sequencing was performed on blood. The receptors shown here come from a human donor with ulcerative colitis or Crohn's disease, or a healthy co-twin of an affected twin (not recorded which).

The chain uses TRBV30 and TRBJ2-5; as DNA is missing, the TRBD1 call by TCRdb cannot be tested. The CDR3 runs 13 residues. The germline V gene has CDR1 GTSNPN and CDR2 SVGIG (reference sequence). The CDR3 spells CAWSVRDGETQYF.

This chain joins TRBV6-6 and TRBJ2-7; TCRdb's D gene call, TRBD1, goes unchecked for lack of DNA. There are 12 residues in the CDR3. CDR1 and CDR2 from the germline V gene are MNHNY and SVGAGI (reference sequence). CDR3 loop: CASTGQSYEQYF.

V and J are TRBV12-3 or TRBV12-4 and TRBJ1-5; TCRdb's D gene call, TRBD1, goes unchecked for lack of DNA. This CDR3 spans 13 amino acids. The CDR3 spells CASSGEAGQPQHF.